The 8 T cell receptor beta chains given below trace back to one sample, sequenced in a study of cytotoxic CD8 clonotypes in ibrutinib-treated CLL. Some clones are missing from TCRdb's copy, which holds only in-frame ones; the method was immunoSEQ multiplex PCR. The table lists more than 150,000 clones, approximately 68% of them singletons. The source material was PBMCs, sampled after 24 months of ibrutinib treatment. The receptor source for this set is a human donor with chronic lymphocytic leukemia.

V and J are TRBV10-3 and TRBJ2-1, with 9 bases aligning to TRBD2. After removal of 0 bases from V and 8 bases from J, the junction contained 2 bases not matched to a gene. The CDR3 spans 14 residues. Germline loops: CDR1 ENHRY, CDR2 SYGVKD. DNA of the CDR3: TGTGCCATCAGTGAGTCTGGACTAGCGTATGAGCAGTTCTTC. Its translation: CAISESGLAYEQFF.

This clone has a handful of counts. The rearrangement uses TRBV7-3 and TRBJ1-2; 9 bases are shared with TRBD1. From germline, CDR1 is SGHTA and CDR2 FQGTGA. The length of the CDR3 is 15 residues. With V trimmed by 2 bases and J by 6 bases, 7 bases remained unmatched. The CDR3 here is CASSLVGTGSDGYTF. CDR3 DNA: TGTGCCAGCAGCTTAGTCGGGACAGGGTCAGATGGCTACACCTTC.

The chain has TRBV4-3 and TRBJ2-3; 8 nucleotides align to TRBD2. V was clipped by 2 bases and J by 2 bases; unmatched bases: 12. The CDR3 is 18 amino acids. Germline loops: CDR1 LGHNA, CDR2 YSLEER. As DNA, the CDR3 is TGCGCCAGCAGCCAATCGGTAGCGGGATACCCTGCCACAGATACGCAGTATTTT. This encodes CASSQSVAGYPATDTQYF.

The chain uses TRBV2 and TRBJ2-7; TRBD2 agrees at 12 bases. The trim removed 4 bases at V and 7 bases at J, leaving 8 bases unmatched. This CDR3 comprises 15 residues. Germline values: CDR1 SNHLY, CDR2 FYNNEI. The CDR3 sequence: CASSGTSGNHGEQYF. The CDR3 coding sequence is TGTGCCAGCAGTGGGACTAGCGGGAATCATGGGGAGCAGTACTTC.

This clone was detected only a few times. The rearrangement links TRBV29-1 to TRBJ1-1, with D unclear. V dropped 4 bases and J dropped 9 bases, with 9 bases sitting between them. The length of the CDR3 is 10 residues. Germline-derived CDR1 and CDR2 are SQVTM and ANQGSEA. The CDR3 spells CSVVWRKAFF. The CDR3 DNA reads TGCAGCGTTGTTTGGCGGAAAGCTTTCTTT. Full variable domain (rest looked up from reference TRBV29-1 and TRBJ1-1): SAVISQKPSRDICQRGTSLTIQCQVDSQVTMMFWYRQQPGQSLTLIATANQGSEATYESGFVIDKFPISRPNLTFSTLTVSNMSPEDSSIYLCSVVWRKAFFGQGTRLTVV.

This clone occurred a few times. V usage is TRBV27 and J usage is TRBJ1-3; D not resolved. Trimming left V 6 bases short and J 2 bases short, with 14 bases between. CDR1 and CDR2 (germline): MNHEY, SMNVEV (reference sequence). The CDR3 extends over 15 amino acids. CDR3 DNA sequence: TGTGCCAGCAGCCCTTTGTCGATTACTGGAAACACCATATATTTT. Protein product: CASSPLSITGNTIYF.

The CDR3 DNA reads as TGTGCCAGCAGTGAGCTATCCGGGCCTCGCGAGCAGTACTTC. Its protein is CASSELSGPREQYF. This chain links TRBV25-1 with TRBJ2-7, with D unresolved. CDR1 is MGHDK and CDR2 is SYGVNS in the germline V gene. The ends were cut back, 3 bases at V and 6 bases at J, with 15 bases in the middle. The length of the CDR3 is 14 residues.

The chain employs TRBV6-6 and TRBJ2-3; 7 bases align to TRBD2. Germline V gene data show CDR1 as MNHNY and CDR2 as SVGAGI (reference sequence). The CDR3 consists of 16 residues. The trim removed 1 base at V and 4 bases at J, leaving 8 bases unmatched. As DNA, the CDR3 is TGTGCCAGCAGTTACTTGGCGGGAGATCGGGCAGATACGCAGTATTTT. Its translation: CASSYLAGDRADTQYF.